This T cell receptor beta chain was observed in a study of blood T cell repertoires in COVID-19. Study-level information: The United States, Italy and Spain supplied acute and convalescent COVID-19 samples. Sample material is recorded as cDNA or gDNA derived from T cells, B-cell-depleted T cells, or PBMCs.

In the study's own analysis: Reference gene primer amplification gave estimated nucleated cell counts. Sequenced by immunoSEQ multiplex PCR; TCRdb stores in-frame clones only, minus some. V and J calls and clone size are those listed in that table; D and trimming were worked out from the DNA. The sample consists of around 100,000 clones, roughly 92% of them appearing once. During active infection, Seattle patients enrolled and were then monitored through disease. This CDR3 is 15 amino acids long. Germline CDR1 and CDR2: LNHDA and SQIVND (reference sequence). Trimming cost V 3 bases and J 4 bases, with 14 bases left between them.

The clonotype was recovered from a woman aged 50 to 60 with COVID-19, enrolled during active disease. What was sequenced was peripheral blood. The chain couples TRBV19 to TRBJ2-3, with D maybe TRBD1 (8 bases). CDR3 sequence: CASSITGGGADTQYF. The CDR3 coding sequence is TGTGCCAGTAGTATCACAGGGGGGGGTGCAGATACGCAGTATTTT.